This T cell receptor (beta chain) was sequenced during a study of PD-L1 blockade in urothelial cancer (dated by TCRdb to the late 2010s). Some background on the complete study: Therapy was started at some point between 2013 and 2015 for all patients, and atezolizumab 1,200 mg was administered intravenously every 3 weeks. About 90% of the 29 patients were identified as males with urothelial cancer of bladder origin, and a prior smoking history was reported by 18 of 29 patients. An ECOG performance status of 0 or 1 was recorded for the patients, and 0 to 3 prior chemotherapy regimens had been received by the patients. Blood samples were analyzed at 3 weeks after treatment start (second dose) and at 6 weeks after treatment start. A median of roughly 140,000 T cells and 85,000 or so unique TCRs was obtained from blood samples, and a median clonality of approximately 0.086 was observed. The study, an exploratory multi-omic analysis, examined somatic, immune and clinical correlates of response to PD-L1 blockade with atezolizumab in urothelial cancer. Pretreatment tumor samples and matched peripheral blood, collected serially before and after atezolizumab treatment, underwent TCR sequencing. Durable clinical benefit was defined as progression-free survival longer than 6 months, and TCR features were also tested against progression-free and overall survival. In the same patients who had TCR sequencing, pretreatment tumors also underwent whole exome sequencing and RNA sequencing. Roughly nine patients achieved durable clinical benefit and approximately 19 did not. Pretreatment blood TCR-seq was available for nearly 30 patients, at least one posttreatment blood collection was obtained for around 25 patients, and tumor TCR-seq was available for around 25 patients.

About this clone: This clone's antigen is unknown. No clone much larger than this one lies a single base away; base qualities are absent.

The cohort included some 30 patients with locally advanced or metastatic urothelial carcinoma who were treated at Memorial Sloan Kettering on a trial protocol. Peripheral blood mononuclear cells were collected from each patient pretreatment and during treatment, giving between 1 and 8 total time points per patient. The Qiagen DNeasy Blood extraction kit was used to purify genomic DNA from total PBMCs and from tumor samples. PBMCs were collected pretreatment and during treatment and were isolated and stored as previously described. CDR1 and CDR2, per the germline V gene, are WSHSY and SAAADI. V lost 4 bases and J lost 1 base, and the count of bases not matched to a germline gene is 5. The CDR3 contains 15 residues, cysteine and phenylalanine counted. Only the CDR3 portion is preserved as DNA: 45 bases, with reading frame beginning at the first base. To estimate absolute template abundance from read counts, synthetic TCR analog templates were spiked into each PCR. The immunoSEQ assay used bias-controlled V and J gene primers to amplify TCRbeta CDR3 regions from genomic DNA. Rearranged TCRbeta segments were sequenced at approximately 20X coverage. Concerning the study's data processing: Sequencing errors were corrected by clustering, and CDR3s were annotated against IMGT so that V, D and J genes could be assigned. Downstream analyses used only productive TCRbeta rearrangements, leaving out any out-of-frame or stop-codon sequences. Clonality was computed as one minus Shannon entropy normalized by the log of the number of unique productive sequences. Fisher's exact test with Benjamini-Hochberg correction, using a cutoff of adjusted p below 0.01, was how clones that differed between time points or between blood and tumor were identified. As stored in TCRdb, this immuneACCESS dataset retains in-frame rearrangements with V and J assigned. A fraction of the clones does not appear; measured against another copy, unresolved V genes explain less than half of the discrepancy, and the remainder lacks a known reason. V and J calls and clone size are those listed in that table; D and trimming were worked out from the DNA. This sample comprises 37,000 or so clones, 82% of them detected only once. In total, the top ten clones hold roughly a sixth of the sample.

The investigation overall reported the following: Improved progression-free and overall survival was found to be associated with pretreatment peripheral blood TCR clonality below the median. Small sample size (n of about 30) and many exploratory analyses mean the results are intended to be hypothesis-generating. Among patients with durable benefit, tumor-associated TCR clones showed greater expansion in peripheral blood 3 weeks after treatment started (n of about 20, p = 0.022).

The clonotype was recovered from a man aged 55 to 70 with urothelial cancer. The sequences come from PBMCs, collected around atezolizumab (anti-PD-L1) treatment. Recombination joined TRBV10-2 with TRBJ2-5; TRBD2 aligns with 8 central bases. The nucleotides are TGCGCCAGCAGTGCGCCGGGGGGGCCCCAAGAGACCCAGTACTTC. It translates to CASSAPGGPQETQYF.